A selection of T cell receptor beta chains follows, all from one sample in a study of shared clonotypes between healthy human individuals. Method: immunoSEQ multiplex PCR; TCRdb's copy keeps in-frame clones and lacks some. The sample shows 1,500,000 or so clones, over 95% of them seen only once. The specimen was naive CD4+ T cells sorted from blood. The receptors shown here come from a young man in good health. Both conserved end residues are part of each CDR3. D genes are given only for firm matches. Clone size, where shown, is once, few, many, or a class for clones that have expanded.

J gene | V gene | D gene | clone size | CDR3 DNA | CDR3 protein
TRBJ2-1 | TRBV13 | NA | once | TGTGCCAGCAGCCCCTGGGCGGAGATAAATGAGCAGTTCTTC | CASSPWAEINEQFF
TRBJ1-1 | TRBV5-1 | NA | NA | TGCGCCAGCAGCTTGGGGGTAGGCACTGAAGCTTTCTTT | CASSLGVGTEAFF
TRBJ2-1 | TRBV7-2 | TRBD2 | NA | TGTGCCAGCAGCTTAAGGCTAGCGGGAGTCCCGAGCTCCTACAATGAGCAGTTCTTC | CASSLRLAGVPSSYNEQFF
TRBJ2-7 | TRBV28 | NA | NA | TGTGCCAGTGATTACACTGGGGGGGCGGGAGAAATCTACGAGCAGTACTTC | CASDYTGGAGEIYEQYF
TRBJ2-1 | TRBV18 | NA | NA | TGTGCCAGCTCACGCAGCTACAATGAGCAGTTCTTC | CASSRSYNEQFF
TRBJ2-3 | TRBV6-1 | TRBD1 | NA | TGTGCCAGCTGCCGGGACAGGGGTGGAGATACGCAGTATTTT | CASCRDRGGDTQYF
TRBJ1-1 | TRBV27 | NA | NA | TGTGCCAGCAGTTTGGTCACCGGATGGAACACTGAAGCTTTCTTT | CASSLVTGWNTEAFF
TRBJ2-3 | TRBV27 | NA | NA | TGTGCCAGCAGTTTTGAAGGGACTCCCACAGATACGCAGTATTTT | CASSFEGTPTDTQYF
TRBJ2-1 | TRBV5-1 | TRBD2 | once | TGCGCCAGCAGCGCCGAGACTAGCGGGAGGGGGAATGAGCAGTTCTTC | CASSAETSGRGNEQFF
TRBJ2-7 | TRBV2 | TRBD2 | NA | TGTGCCGGAACTGGCGGGGGGGGAGACTACGAGCAGTACTTC | CAGTGGGGDYEQYF